This passage covers 25 T cell receptor beta chains from one sample sequenced in a study of T cell changes during pregnancy in multiple sclerosis. Libraries were prepared by immunoSEQ multiplex PCR; TCRdb keeps only in-frame clonotypes and omits some of them. The sample consists of approximately 40,000 clones, around 89% of them appearing once. Here the sequenced sample was CD4+ T cells from peripheral blood mononuclear cells, taken in the first trimester of pregnancy. The receptors shown here come from a female donor with multiple sclerosis, enrolled in a pregnancy study.

The chain employs TRBV28 and TRBJ2-7; the match to TRBD2 covers 10 bases. This CDR3 is built from 13 residues. Germline V gene data show CDR1 as MDHEN and CDR2 as SYDVKM. V lost 6 bases, J lost 7 bases, and 6 bases stayed unmatched. The CDR3: CASRLAGVKEQYF. DNA for the CDR3: TGTGCCAGCAGGCTAGCGGGAGTCAAAGAGCAGTACTTC.

The CDR3 coding sequence is TGTGCCAGCTCACCAAGGCAGGGGGGTATCTATGGCTACACCTTC. Encoded protein: CASSPRQGGIYGYTF. This chain uses TRBV18 with TRBJ1-2; 7 nucleotides match TRBD1. The CDR3 contains 15 residues. J lost 4 bases, V lost 2 bases, and 7 bases had no gene match. Germline V gives CDR1 KGHSH, CDR2 LQKENI.

This clone showed up just once. This rearrangement joins TRBV5-1 to TRBJ2-7; 8 nucleotides match TRBD1. Germline V gene lookup returns CDR1 SGHRS and CDR2 YFSETQ. Trimming removed 3 bases from V and 6 bases from J; junction bases left unmatched: 5. The CDR3 is 13 amino acids. The chain's CDR3 is CASSWTGPSEQYF. The CDR3 DNA reads TGCGCCAGCAGCTGGACAGGGCCATCCGAGCAGTACTTC.

The chain is built from TRBV2 and TRBJ1-1; 8 nucleotides agree with TRBD1. With V trimmed by 6 bases and J by 4 bases, 7 bases remained unmatched. Germline V gene sequence: CDR1 SNHLY, CDR2 FYNNEI. This CDR3 spans 14 amino acids. The CDR3 coding sequence is TGTGCCAGCAGACGGGGACAGGCGACCACTGAAGCTTTCTTT. Protein: CASRRGQATTEAFF.

The chain links TRBV29-1 to TRBJ1-1; weak D call: TRBD1 (5 bases). This CDR3 spans 12 amino acids. With 6 bases removed from V and 4 bases from J, the gap between germline ends came to 12 bases. Looked up from germline, CDR1 is SQVTM and CDR2 is ANQGSEA. The CDR3 DNA sequence: TGCAGCGTCGCCCCCGGGGGCACTGAAGCTTTCTTT. It codes for CSVAPGGTEAFF.

The chain recombines TRBV7-2 with TRBJ2-3; TRBD2 might be the D (5 bases). Trimming left V 5 bases short and J 6 bases short, with 12 bases between. The CDR3 runs 13 residues. Per germline, CDR1 SGHTA and CDR2 FQGNSA. DNA for the CDR3: TGTGCCAGCAGCCCCGGGGTGGACGATACGCAGTATTTT. It yields the protein CASSPGVDDTQYF.

The chain couples TRBV11-2 to TRBJ2-3, with TRBD2 matching over 11 bases. This CDR3 spans 17 amino acids. CDR1 is SGHAT and CDR2 is FQNNGV in the germline V gene. With 5 bases clipped from V and 3 bases from J, the junction kept 10 bases outside the gene matches. The CDR3 DNA reads as TGTGCCAGCAGCGGACGGGGGGGGACTAGCGGTACAGATACGCAGTATTTT. It translates to CASSGRGGTSGTDTQYF.

The chain couples TRBV6-1 to TRBJ1-5; TRBD1 might be the D (5 bases). Germline V gene sequence: CDR1 MNHNS, CDR2 SASEGT. This CDR3 is built from 13 residues. The ends were cut back, 3 bases at V and 4 bases at J, with 7 bases in the middle. CDR3 coding DNA: TGTGCCAGCAGTGAGGGGGGAAATCAGCCCCAGCATTTT. Encoded protein: CASSEGGNQPQHF.

CDR3: CASSTTGLNTEAFF. CDR3 nucleotide sequence: TGTGCCAGCAGCACTACAGGGTTGAACACTGAAGCTTTCTTT. The genes are TRBV5-4 and TRBJ1-1, with a weak D call TRBD1 (6 bases). This CDR3 spans 14 amino acids. CDR1 is SGHNT, CDR2 YYREEE, per germline (reference sequence). V was pared by 4 bases and J by 0 bases, with 10 bases between.

The chain carries TRBV11-1 and TRBJ1-1; D is unclear. The germline V and J ends were trimmed by 5 bases and 5 bases, with 18 bases remaining between them. The CDR3 runs 15 residues. From germline, CDR1 is SGHAT and CDR2 FQDESV (reference sequence). The CDR3 coding sequence is TGTGCCAGCAGCCCTGGAGGATGGAAAGGGACTGAAGCTTTCTTT. Protein: CASSPGGWKGTEAFF.

The chain has TRBV6-5 and TRBJ1-1, with 9 bases fitting TRBD1. J was trimmed by 1 base and V by 4 bases; bases with no gene match: 4. This CDR3 comprises 15 residues. Germline CDR1 is MNHEY and CDR2 is SVGAGI. The CDR3 spells CASSSPGQGNTEAFF. CDR3 nucleotides: TGTGCCAGCAGTTCCCCGGGACAGGGGAACACTGAAGCTTTCTTT.

CDR3 residues: CASSEASGGADTQYF. In DNA, the CDR3 is TGCGCCAGCAGTGAGGCTAGCGGAGGGGCGGATACGCAGTATTTT. This sequence joins TRBV10-1 and TRBJ2-3; 7 positions match TRBD2. V lost 2 bases, J lost 6 bases, and 8 bases stayed unmatched. Germline loops: CDR1 WNHNN, CDR2 SYGVQD (reference sequence). The CDR3 has 15 amino acids.

The chain uses TRBV4-1 and TRBJ1-4; the D is unclear. Between the trimmed V and J ends, which lost 1 base and 5 bases, there was a span of 8 bases. Germline CDR1 is MGHRA and CDR2 is YSYEKL. This CDR3 contains 14 residues. DNA of the CDR3: TGCGCCAGCAGCCAAGTACCGAGGAATGAAAAACTGTTTTTT. Translated: CASSQVPRNEKLFF.

The rearrangement links TRBV6-1 to TRBJ2-5; 8 positions agree with TRBD1. In germline, CDR1 is MNHNS, CDR2 SASEGT. The V gene end was trimmed by 6 bases and the J gene end by 5 bases; junction bases not matched to a gene: 5. The CDR3 spans 13 residues. As DNA, the CDR3 is TGTGCCAGCAGGGACAGGGCGGGCGAGACCCAGTACTTC. Amino acid sequence: CASRDRAGETQYF.

CDR3 in amino acids: CASSEAGWGLQETQYF. CDR3 DNA sequence: TGTGCCAGCAGTGAAGCGGGGTGGGGGCTCCAAGAGACCCAGTACTTC. This chain links TRBV6-1 with TRBJ2-5, with D possibly being TRBD1 (6 bases). The CDR3 is 16 amino acids. CDR1 is MNHNS, CDR2 SASEGT, per germline. V gave up 0 bases and J gave up 1 base, with 12 bases separating them.

This chain links TRBV28 with TRBJ1-1; maybe TRBD1 (6 bases). With 5 bases removed from V and 3 bases from J, the gap between germline ends came to 13 bases. This CDR3 is built from 14 residues. Per the germline V gene, CDR1 is MDHEN and CDR2 is SYDVKM. CDR3 in DNA: TGTGCCAGCAGTAAAACAGGGTGGGACACTGAAGCTTTCTTT. Amino acids: CASSKTGWDTEAFF.

This chain links TRBV5-1 with TRBJ1-3, with a weak D call TRBD1 (5 bases). The CDR3 covers 15 residues. In germline, CDR1 is SGHRS, CDR2 YFSETQ. V lost 5 bases and J 2 bases, leaving 14 bases between the germline ends. CDR3 region: CASSNHGGTGNTIYF. The CDR3 DNA reads TGCGCCAGCAGTAACCACGGGGGAACTGGAAACACCATATATTTT. The full variable domain, rest sourced from reference TRBV5-1 and TRBJ1-3, is KAGVTQTPRYLIKTRGQQVTLSCSPISGHRSVSWYQQTPGQGLQFLFEYFSETQRNKGNFPGRFSGRQFSNSRSEMNVSTLELGDSALYLCASSNHGGTGNTIYFGEGSWLTVV.

V usage is TRBV5-3 and J usage is TRBJ2-1; 8 nucleotides line up with TRBD2. TRBV5-3 is an ORF for which the function is uncertain. The V and J ends lost 3 bases and 7 bases, in that order; junction bases with no gene match: 3. The CDR3 contains 13 residues. Here the CDR3 reads CARSSGTRNEQFF. The CDR3 bases are TGTGCCAGAAGCTCCGGGACTAGGAATGAGCAGTTCTTC.

This rearrangement joins TRBV15 to TRBJ1-4; 9 bases align to TRBD1. This CDR3 has 15 residues. Losses at the gene ends were 3 bases for V and 8 bases for J; bases not matched to a gene: 7. Germline V gene lookup returns CDR1 LNHNV and CDR2 YYDKDF (reference sequence). The CDR3 is CATSRMDRGGEKLFF. In DNA form, the CDR3 reads TGTGCCACCAGCAGGATGGACAGGGGAGGCGAAAAACTGTTTTTT. Filled out from reference TRBV15 and TRBJ1-4, the complete variable domain reads DAMVIQNPRYQVTQFGKPVTLSCSQTLNHNVMYWYQQKSSQAPKLLFHYYDKDFNNEADTPDNFQSRRPNTSFCFLDIRSPGLGDTAMYLCATSRMDRGGEKLFFGSGTQLSVL.

This clone was seen just once. The chain combines TRBV6-1 with TRBJ2-5; possible D gene TRBD2, 7 bases. V was shortened by 8 bases and J by 5 bases, with 18 bases between the two germline ends. Germline V gene lookup returns CDR1 MNHNS and CDR2 SASEGT. CDR3 length: 14 amino acids. In DNA form, the CDR3 reads TGTGCCAGCGGGGGGGCGGGCCGTGCGGAGACCCAGTACTTC. Residues: CASGGAGRAETQYF.

The chain combines TRBV10-1 with TRBJ2-1, with 10 bases aligning to TRBD1. The CDR3 totals 13 residues. Per germline, CDR1 WNHNN and CDR2 SYGVQD (reference sequence). Unmatched junction bases numbered 1, after V lost 2 bases and J lost 9 bases. The CDR3 protein is CASSEDRGLEQFF. CDR3 sequence (DNA): TGCGCCAGCAGTGAGGACAGGGGGCTTGAGCAGTTCTTC.

The chain has TRBV5-1 and TRBJ2-3; 13 bases are a match to TRBD2. This CDR3 has 17 residues. The V and J ends lost 4 bases and 11 bases, in that order; junction bases with no gene match: 16. In germline, CDR1 is SGHRS, CDR2 YFSETQ. The CDR3 sequence is CASSTEGGTSGITRQYF. The CDR3 DNA is TGCGCCAGCAGCACTGAGGGGGGGACTAGCGGGATTACTCGGCAGTATTTT. Filled out from reference TRBV5-1 and TRBJ2-3, the complete variable domain reads KAGVTQTPRYLIKTRGQQVTLSCSPISGHRSVSWYQQTPGQGLQFLFEYFSETQRNKGNFPGRFSGRQFSNSRSEMNVSTLELGDSALYLCASSTEGGTSGITRQYFGPGTRLTVL.

V gene TRBV7-2 combines with J gene TRBJ2-5; D possibly corresponds to TRBD2 (5 bases). The CDR3 has 13 amino acids. Per the germline V gene, CDR1 is SGHTA and CDR2 is FQGNSA. Trimming stripped 1 base from V and 11 bases from J, with 14 bases between. CDR3 protein: CASSLVAGWEQYF. CDR3 sequence (DNA): TGTGCCAGCAGCTTAGTCGCAGGTTGGGAGCAGTACTTC.

The rearrangement links TRBV12-2 to TRBJ1-5; the D call TRBD1 from the table was never checked on the DNA. TRBV12-2 is tagged as a pseudogene. The CDR3 totals 15 residues. In DNA form, the CDR3 reads TGTGCAAGTCGCCGCGACAGTGCCTTTTATCAGCCCCAGCATTTT. Amino acids: CASRRDSAFYQPQHF.

This clone was found a few times. V usage is TRBV2 and J usage is TRBJ2-2; 13 bases agree with TRBD2. The germline V gene has CDR1 SNHLY and CDR2 FYNNEI. CDR3 length equals 15 residues. The V and J ends lost 7 bases and 7 bases, in that order; junction bases with no gene match: 6. The CDR3 here is CASTPLAGGGGELFF. CDR3 bases: TGTGCCAGCACACCACTAGCGGGAGGGGGCGGGGAGCTGTTTTTT.